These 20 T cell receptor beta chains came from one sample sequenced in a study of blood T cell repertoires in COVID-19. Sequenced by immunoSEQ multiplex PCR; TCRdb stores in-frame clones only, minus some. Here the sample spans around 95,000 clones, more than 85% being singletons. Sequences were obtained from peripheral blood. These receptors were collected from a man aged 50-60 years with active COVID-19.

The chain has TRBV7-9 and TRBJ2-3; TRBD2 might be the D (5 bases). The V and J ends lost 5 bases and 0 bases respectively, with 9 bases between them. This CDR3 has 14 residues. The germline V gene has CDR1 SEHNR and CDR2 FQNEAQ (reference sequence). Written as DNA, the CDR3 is TGTGCCAGCAGCGTAGGCGGGAGCACAGATACGCAGTATTTT. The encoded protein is CASSVGGSTDTQYF.

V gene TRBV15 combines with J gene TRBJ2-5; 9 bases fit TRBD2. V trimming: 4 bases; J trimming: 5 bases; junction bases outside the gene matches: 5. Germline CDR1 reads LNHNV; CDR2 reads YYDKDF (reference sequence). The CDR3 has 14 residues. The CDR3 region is CATSTPGTSETQYF. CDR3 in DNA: TGTGCCACCAGCACCCCCGGGACTAGCGAGACCCAGTACTTC.

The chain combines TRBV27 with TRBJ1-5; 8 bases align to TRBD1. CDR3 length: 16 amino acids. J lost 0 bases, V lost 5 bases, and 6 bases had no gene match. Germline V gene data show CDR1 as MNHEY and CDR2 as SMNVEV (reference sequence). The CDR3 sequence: CASSPRTGLSNQPQHF. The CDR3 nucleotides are TGTGCCAGCAGTCCCCGGACAGGGCTTAGCAATCAGCCCCAGCATTTT.

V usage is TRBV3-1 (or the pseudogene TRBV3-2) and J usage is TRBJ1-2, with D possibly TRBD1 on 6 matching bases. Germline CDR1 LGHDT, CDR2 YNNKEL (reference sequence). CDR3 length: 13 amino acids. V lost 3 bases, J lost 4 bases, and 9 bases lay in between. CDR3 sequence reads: CASSHTGPYGYTF. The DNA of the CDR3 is TGTGCCAGCAGCCACACAGGGCCCTATGGCTACACCTTC.

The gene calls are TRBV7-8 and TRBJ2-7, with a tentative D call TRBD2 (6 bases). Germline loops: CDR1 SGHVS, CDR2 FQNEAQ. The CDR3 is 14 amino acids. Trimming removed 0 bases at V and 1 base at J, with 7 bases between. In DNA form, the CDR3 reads TGTGCCAGCAGCTTAGCGGGAGGATCCTACGAGCAGTACGTC. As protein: CASSLAGGSYEQYV.

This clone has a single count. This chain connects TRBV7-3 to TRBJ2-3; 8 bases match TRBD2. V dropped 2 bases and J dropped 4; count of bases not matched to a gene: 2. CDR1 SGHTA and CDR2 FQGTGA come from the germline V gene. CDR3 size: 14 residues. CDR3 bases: TGTGCCAGCAGCTTAGGGACTAGGGCAGATACGCAGTATTTT. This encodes CASSLGTRADTQYF.

Here the CDR3 DNA reads TGTGCCAGCAGCGGTAACCCCGGGACTGAAGCTTTCTTT. Protein product: CASSGNPGTEAFF. This chain uses TRBV7-9 with TRBJ1-1; D gene uncertain. Trimming removed 5 bases at V and 5 bases at J, with 12 bases between. CDR3 size: 13 residues. Germline CDR1 and CDR2: SEHNR and FQNEAQ (reference sequence).

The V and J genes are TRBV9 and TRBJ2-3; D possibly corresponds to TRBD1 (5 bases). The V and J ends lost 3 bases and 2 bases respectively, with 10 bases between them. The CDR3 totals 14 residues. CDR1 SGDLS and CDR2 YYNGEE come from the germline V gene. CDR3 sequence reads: CASSGYRSTDTQYF. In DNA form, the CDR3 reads TGTGCCAGCAGCGGGTACAGGTCCACAGATACGCAGTATTTT.

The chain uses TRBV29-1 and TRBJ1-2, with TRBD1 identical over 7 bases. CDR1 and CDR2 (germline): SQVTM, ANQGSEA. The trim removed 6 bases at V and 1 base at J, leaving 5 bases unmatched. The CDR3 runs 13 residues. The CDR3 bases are TGCAGCGTGGACAGGCCCGATAACTATGGCTACACCTTC. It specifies CSVDRPDNYGYTF. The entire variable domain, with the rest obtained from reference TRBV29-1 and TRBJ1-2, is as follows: SAVISQKPSRDICQRGTSLTIQCQVDSQVTMMFWYRQQPGQSLTLIATANQGSEATYESGFVIDKFPISRPNLTFSTLTVSNMSPEDSSIYLCSVDRPDNYGYTFGSGTRLTVV.

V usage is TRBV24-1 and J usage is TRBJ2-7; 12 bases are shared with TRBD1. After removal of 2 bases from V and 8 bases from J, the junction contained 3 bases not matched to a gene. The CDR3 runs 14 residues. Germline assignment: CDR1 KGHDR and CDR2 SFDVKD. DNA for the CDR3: TGTGCCACCAGTGATTCCGGGACAGGGGGCAAGCAGTACTTC. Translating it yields CATSDSGTGGKQYF.

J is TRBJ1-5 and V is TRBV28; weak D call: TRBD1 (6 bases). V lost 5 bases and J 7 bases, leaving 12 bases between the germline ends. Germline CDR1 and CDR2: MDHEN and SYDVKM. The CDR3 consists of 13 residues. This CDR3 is CASSPVRGQPQHF. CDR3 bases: TGTGCCAGCAGTCCGGTGAGGGGGCAGCCCCAGCATTTT.

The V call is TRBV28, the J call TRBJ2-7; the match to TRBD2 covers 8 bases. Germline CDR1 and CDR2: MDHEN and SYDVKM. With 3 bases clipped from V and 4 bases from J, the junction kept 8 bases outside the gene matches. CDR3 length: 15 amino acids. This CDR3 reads CASSFGGVARYEQYV. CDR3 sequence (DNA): TGTGCCAGCAGTTTCGGGGGGGTAGCTCGGTACGAGCAGTACGTC.

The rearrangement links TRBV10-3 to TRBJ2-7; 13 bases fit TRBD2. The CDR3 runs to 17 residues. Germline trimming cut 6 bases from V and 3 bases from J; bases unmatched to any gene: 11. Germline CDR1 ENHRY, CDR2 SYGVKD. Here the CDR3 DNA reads TGTGCCATCAGAGGGACAGGACGACTAGCGGGGGGCTACGAGCAGTACTTC. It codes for CAIRGTGRLAGGYEQYF.

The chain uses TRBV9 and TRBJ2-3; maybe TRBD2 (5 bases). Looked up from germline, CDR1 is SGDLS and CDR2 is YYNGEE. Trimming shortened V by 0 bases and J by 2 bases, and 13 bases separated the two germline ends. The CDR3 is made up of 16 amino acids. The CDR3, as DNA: TGTGCCAGCAGCGTAGGGGCTAGCTCTCCCACAGATACGCAGTATTTT. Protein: CASSVGASSPTDTQYF. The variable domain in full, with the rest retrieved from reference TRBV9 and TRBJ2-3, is DSGVTQTPKHLITATGQRVTLRCSPRSGDLSVYWYQQSLDQGLQFLIQYYNGEERAKGNILERFSAQQFPDLHSELNLSSLELGDSALYFCASSVGASSPTDTQYFGPGTRLTVL.

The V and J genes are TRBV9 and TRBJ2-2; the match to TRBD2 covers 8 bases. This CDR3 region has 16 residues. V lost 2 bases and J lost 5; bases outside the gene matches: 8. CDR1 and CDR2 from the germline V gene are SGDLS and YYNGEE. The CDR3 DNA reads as TGTGCCAGCAGCGTTGGAATAGCGGGATCTACCGGGGAGCTGTTTTTT. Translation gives CASSVGIAGSTGELFF.

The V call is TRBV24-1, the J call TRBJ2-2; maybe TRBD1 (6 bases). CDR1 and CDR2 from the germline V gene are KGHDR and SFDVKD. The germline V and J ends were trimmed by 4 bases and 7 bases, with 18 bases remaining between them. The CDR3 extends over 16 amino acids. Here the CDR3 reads CATSDFLPGAGGELFF. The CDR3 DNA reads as TGTGCCACCAGTGACTTCCTGCCAGGGGCAGGCGGGGAGCTGTTTTTT.

In DNA form, the CDR3 reads TGTGCCAGCAGCCGAGGGACTAGCGGACCTCGGGAGACCCAGTACTTC. Residues: CASSRGTSGPRETQYF. The V and J genes are TRBV7-8 and TRBJ2-5; 11 positions match TRBD2. With 5 bases clipped from V and 5 bases from J, the junction kept 10 bases outside the gene matches. Per germline, CDR1 SGHVS and CDR2 FQNEAQ. The CDR3 runs to 16 residues. The full variable domain, its missing parts supplied by reference TRBV7-8 and TRBJ2-5, is GAGVSQSPRYKVAKRGQDVALRCDPISGHVSLFWYQQALGQGPEFLTYFQNEAQLDKSGLPSDRFFAERPEGSVSTLKIQRTQQEDSAVYLCASSRGTSGPRETQYFGPGTRLLVL.

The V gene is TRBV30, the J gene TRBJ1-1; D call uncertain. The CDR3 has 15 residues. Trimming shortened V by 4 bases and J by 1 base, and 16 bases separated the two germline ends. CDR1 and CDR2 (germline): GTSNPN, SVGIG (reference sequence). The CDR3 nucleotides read TGTGCCTGGAAACCCCGCCGAAGAGCGAACACTGAAGCTTTCTTT. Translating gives CAWKPRRRANTEAFF.

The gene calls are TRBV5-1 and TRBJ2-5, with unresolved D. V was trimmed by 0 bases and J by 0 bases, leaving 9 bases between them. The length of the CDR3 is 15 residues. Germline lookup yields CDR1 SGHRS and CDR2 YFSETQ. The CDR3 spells CASSLGVRNQETQYF. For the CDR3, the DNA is TGCGCCAGCAGCTTGGGAGTGCGAAACCAAGAGACCCAGTACTTC.

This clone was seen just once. The CDR3 reads CASSLAPGQGTDTQYF. The CDR3 DNA sequence: TGTGCCAGCAGTTTAGCCCCGGGACAGGGCACAGATACGCAGTATTTT. The chain is built from TRBV27 and TRBJ2-3, with 8 bases identical to TRBD1. The CDR3 is made up of 16 amino acids. The V gene's germline CDR1 is MNHEY and CDR2 SMNVEV (reference sequence). V shed 2 bases and J 1 base; nucleotides not matched to a gene: 5.